This is a list of T cell receptor beta chains from one sample in a study of blood T cell repertoires in COVID-19. Sequenced by immunoSEQ multiplex PCR; TCRdb stores in-frame clones only, minus some. The repertoire holds approximately 89,000 clones, with more than 70% as singletons. Source material: peripheral blood. The receptors shown here come from a woman in her 70s with acute or convalescent COVID-19. Both conserved end residues are part of each CDR3. D genes are given only for firm matches. A clone size is listed for some rows: how often the clone was seen (once, few, many), or a class if it is expanded.

v_call	j_call	d_call	clone_size	cdr3_nt	cdr3_aa
TRBV28	TRBJ1-2	-	-	TGTGCCAGCAGGGGACTCACCTGGGATTCTGGCTACACCTTC	CASRGLTWDSGYTF
TRBV24-1	TRBJ2-2	TRBD2	-	TGTGCCACCAGTGATATACAAAAACCGGGACTAGCGGCCACCGGGGAGCTGTTTTTT	CATSDIQKPGLAATGELFF
TRBV7-2	TRBJ2-1	TRBD2	-	TGTGCCAGCAGCTTTTATGCTAGCGGGGCCTACAATGAGCAGTTCTTC	CASSFYASGAYNEQFF
TRBV19	TRBJ1-1	-	-	TGTGCCAGTAGTATAGTAAGAATTTCCAGGGAAAAGGACACTGAAGCTTTCTTT	CASSIVRISREKDTEAFF
TRBV5-1	TRBJ1-1	-	-	TGCGCCAGCAGCCGGGCGGGGCCTTCTAACACTGAAGCTTTCTTT	CASSRAGPSNTEAFF
TRBV5-1	TRBJ2-5	TRBD1	-	TGCGCCAGCAGCTTGGGACAGGGAGCGACCCAGTACTTC	CASSLGQGATQYF
TRBV5-1	TRBJ1-3	-	-	TGCGCCAGCAGCGCTGGGCCTGGAAACACCATATATTTT	CASSAGPGNTIYF
TRBV29-1	TRBJ1-5	-	-	TGCAGCGTTGGACGGGGATTCGATCAGCCCCAGCATTTT	CSVGRGFDQPQHF
TRBV5-4	TRBJ2-1	TRBD2	-	TGTGCCAGCAGCATGGGGGGCGGGAGGGCGCGGAATGAGCAGTTCTTC	CASSMGGGRARNEQFF
TRBV29-1	TRBJ2-5	-	-	TGCAGCGTTGAAGATCCGCAGGGGCAAGAGACCCAGTACTTC	CSVEDPQGQETQYF
TRBV4-3	TRBJ1-2	-	-	TGCGCCAGCAGCCAAGTCTTTGACAAAAACTATGGCTACACCTTC	CASSQVFDKNYGYTF
TRBV15	TRBJ2-1	-	-	TGTGCCACCAGCAGAGATTTGAGGAGTTTCGATGAGCAGTTCTTC	CATSRDLRSFDEQFF
TRBV19	TRBJ2-1	-	-	TGTGCCAGTAGTATAGTGGGCCCCGGAGGACCCGGTACCTACAATGAGCAGTTCTTC	CASSIVGPGGPGTYNEQFF
TRBV11-3	TRBJ1-1	-	-	TGTGCCAGCAGCTTAGTAGGACAGTTGGCCACTGAAGCTTTCTTT	CASSLVGQLATEAFF
TRBV5-6	TRBJ1-5	TRBD1	-	TGTGCCAGCAGCTTGAGGACAGGGGGCAGGCAGCCCCAGCATTTT	CASSLRTGGRQPQHF
TRBV29-1	TRBJ2-1	TRBD1	-	TGCAGCGACCAAGGGACAGGGGGGACCTACAATGAGCAGTTCTTC	CSDQGTGGTYNEQFF
TRBV5-1	TRBJ1-5	-	few	TGCGCCAGCAGCTTGGAGGAGAATCAGCCCCAGCATTTT	CASSLEENQPQHF
TRBV7-9	TRBJ2-1	TRBD1	-	TGTGCCAGCAGGAAATCGAGCCGGGACAGGGGGGGCAATGAGCAGTTCTTC	CASRKSSRDRGGNEQFF
TRBV9	TRBJ2-1	TRBD2	-	TGTGCCAGCAGCGTAGGTGGGACTAGCGTTCACAATGAGCAGTTCTTC	CASSVGGTSVHNEQFF
TRBV7-8	TRBJ2-5	-	-	TGTGCCAGCAGCTTCGGCGGGCTTCAAGAGACCCAGTACTTC	CASSFGGLQETQYF
TRBV7-6	TRBJ1-3	-	-	TGTGCCAGCAGCCTCCCAGGCTCTGGAAACACCATATATTTT	CASSLPGSGNTIYF
TRBV12-3/TRBV12-4	TRBJ2-3	-	-	TGTGCCAGCAGCTTCGGGGGAACAGATACGCAGTATTTT	CASSFGGTDTQYF
TRBV5-1	TRBJ2-1	TRBD1	-	TGCGCCAGCAGGAAGACAGGGGGTGAGCAGTTCTTC	CASRKTGGEQFF
TRBV5-1	TRBJ1-1	-	-	TGCGCCAGCAGCACCCGGGCCACAGGGATTGAGGAAGCTTTCTTT	CASSTRATGIEEAFF
TRBV12-3/TRBV12-4	TRBJ1-5	-	-	TGTGCCAGCAGACGAGGGATTCAGCCCCAGCATTTT	CASRRGIQPQHF
TRBV10-2	TRBJ1-1	TRBD1	-	TGCGCCAGCAGTGAGTCGCGGCAGGGGGTTGAAGCTTTCTTT	CASSESRQGVEAFF
TRBV29-1	TRBJ2-1	TRBD2	-	TGCAGCGTCCTTTATAGCGGGAGCTACAATGAGCAGTTCTTC	CSVLYSGSYNEQFF
TRBV28	TRBJ1-1	-	once	TGTGCCAGCAGTTTTTATGGGCAGTCGGTGGTGAACACTGAAGCTTTCTTT	CASSFYGQSVVNTEAFF
TRBV25-1	TRBJ2-2	-	-	TGTGCCAGCAGTGAAAAGGCGGTCCCCGGGGAGCTGTTTTTT	CASSEKAVPGELFF
TRBV4-1	TRBJ2-1	-	-	TGCGCCAGCAGCCAAAGCTTCCTCGCGGGTCCGGGGTACAATGAGCAGTTCTTC	CASSQSFLAGPGYNEQFF
TRBV18	TRBJ2-5	-	-	TGTGCCAGCTCACTAGCGGACATCCAAGAGACCCAGTACTTC	CASSLADIQETQYF
TRBV5-1	TRBJ1-4	-	-	TGCGCCAGCAGCTTGGTTGGGCCAACTAATGAAAAACTGTTTTTT	CASSLVGPTNEKLFF
TRBV5-6	TRBJ1-2	-	once	TGTGCCAGCAGCTTGGTGGACTTGGGTAGCGGCTACACCTTC	CASSLVDLGSGYTF
TRBV5-1	TRBJ2-1	TRBD1	-	TGCGCCAGCAGCTTGGGACAGGGCCCTTACAATGAGCAGTTCTTC	CASSLGQGPYNEQFF
TRBV4-3	TRBJ1-6	-	-	TGCGCCAGCAGCCAAAACCTCAGGGGTACTAATTCACCCCTCCACTTT	CASSQNLRGTNSPLHF
TRBV11-2	TRBJ1-4	TRBD1	-	TGTGCCAGCAGCTCGACAGGGCATGAAAAACTGTTTTTT	CASSSTGHEKLFF
TRBV3-1/TRBV3-2	TRBJ2-5	-	-	TGTGCCAGCAGCCAAGTGCCAGGGTTTCAAGAGACCCAGTACTTC	CASSQVPGFQETQYF
TRBV13	TRBJ2-3	-	-	TGTGCCAGCAGCTTAGGCCAACTAGTTACTTCAGATACGCAGTATTTT	CASSLGQLVTSDTQYF
TRBV9	TRBJ1-1	TRBD1	-	TGTGCCAGCAGCCGACAGGGAGGAGAAGCTTTCTTT	CASSRQGGEAFF
TRBV7-2	TRBJ1-5	-	-	TGTGCCAGCAGCTTACAGGGTGTAGGCAATCAGCCCCAGCATTTT	CASSLQGVGNQPQHF
TRBV4-2	TRBJ2-2	TRBD2	-	TGTGCCAGCAGCCCAGCCGGGCTAGCGGGCCTGACCGGGGAGCTGTTTTTT	CASSPAGLAGLTGELFF
TRBV5-1	TRBJ1-4	TRBD1	-	TGCGCCAGTCAGCTGGGACAGGGAGATGAAAAACTGTTTTTT	CASQLGQGDEKLFF
TRBV5-1	TRBJ1-4	-	-	TGCGCCAGCAGCCCGTCGACAGGACCGAATGAAAAACTGTTTTTT	CASSPSTGPNEKLFF
TRBV6-6	TRBJ2-3	TRBD2	-	TGTGCCAGCAGTCCGTCGGGGGGATCGCCCAGCACAGATACGCAGTATTTT	CASSPSGGSPSTDTQYF
TRBV19	TRBJ1-2	-	-	TGTGCCAGTAGTATAGATCGGGAATCTAACTATGGCTACACCTTC	CASSIDRESNYGYTF
TRBV3-1/TRBV3-2	TRBJ1-2	TRBD1	-	TGTGCCAGCAGCCCCGGGACAGCCTATGGCTACACCTTC	CASSPGTAYGYTF
TRBV27	TRBJ2-2	-	-	TGTGCCAGCAGTATCAACGGGGAGCTGTTTTTT	CASSINGELFF
TRBV7-9	TRBJ1-6	-	-	TGTGCCAGCAGCTTAGTCGCGGAAGGCACCCTCCACTTT	CASSLVAEGTLHF
TRBV10-3	TRBJ1-1	-	-	TGTGCCATCAGTGGTGGAGTCCCCAACACTGAAGCTTTCTTT	CAISGGVPNTEAFF
TRBV25-1	TRBJ1-2	TRBD1	once	TGTGCCAGCAGTGACTCGGGACAGGGGGCTGATGGCTACACCTTC	CASSDSGQGADGYTF
TRBV24-1	TRBJ2-3	TRBD2	-	TGTGCCACCAGTGATCGTGCGGGAGGGAGCGCAGATACGCAGTATTTT	CATSDRAGGSADTQYF
TRBV28	TRBJ1-2	-	-	TGTGCCAGCAGCCGACGCGGGGACTATACCTATGGCTACACCTTC	CASSRRGDYTYGYTF
TRBV3-1/TRBV3-2	TRBJ1-3	TRBD1	few	TGTGCCAGCAGCCTTGCCGAGGGACAGGGATACACCATATATTTT	CASSLAEGQGYTIYF
TRBV19	TRBJ1-1	TRBD1	-	TGTGCCAGTATTCTGAGGGGGCCTCTTGCATCGAAGCCTTTCTTT	CASILRGPLASKPFF